The present TCR beta chain was sequenced within a study of breast tumors, draining lymph nodes, adjacent tissues. This clonotype was seen a few times. Trimming removed 4 bases from V and 5 bases from J, with 15 bases in between. CDR1 and CDR2 (germline): SGHRS, YFSETQ. The CDR3 covers 14 residues. Each CDR3 protein is one row after TCRdb ran MiXCR on the multiplex PCR reads. The table records 130,000 or so distinct CDR3 sequences, around 24% of them present only once. Axillary draining lymph nodes of breast cancer patients supplied the node samples. This sequence joins TRBV5-1 and TRBJ2-5; possibly TRBD2 for D (7 bases). This clonotype was sampled from a female donor with breast cancer. Some clones in this sample may be carry-over from other donors' samples. The sample comprised axillary lymph node tissue. CDR3 sequence: CASSGGGSGETQYF. DNA of the CDR3: TGCGCCAGCAGCGGGGGCGGGAGTGGGGAGACCCAGTACTTC.